A selection of T cell receptor beta chains follows, all from one sample in a study of control samples from healthy donors and cancer patients. Clones were read by immunoSEQ multiplex PCR, and TCRdb kept only the in-frame ones, dropping some. Of 90,000 to 120,000 clones listed, approximately 82% are singletons. The sequencing sample was made of blood. These receptors were taken from a young man in good health. Both conserved end residues are part of each CDR3. The order of the fields is CDR3 length, V gene, D gene, J gene, clone size, CDR3 DNA, CDR3 protein. A D gene is named only where the DNA matches it firmly. The listing skips clone size in some rows; elsewhere it reads once, few, many or a size class.

length: 16; V: TRBV6-2/TRBV6-3; D: NA; J: TRBJ2-2; size: NA; DNA: TGTGCCAGCAGTTACTCAACTAGCTCTAACACCGGGGAGCTGCTTTTT; CDR3: CASSYSTSSNTGELLF
length: 14; V: TRBV7-2; D: NA; J: TRBJ2-2; size: NA; DNA: TGTGCCAGCAGCCCCAACTGGAACACCGGGGAGCTGTTTTTT; CDR3: CASSPNWNTGELFF
length: 17; V: TRBV14; D: TRBD2; J: TRBJ2-1; size: NA; DNA: TGTGCCAGCAGCCGCTCAGGACTAGCGGGGGGGCGTGGGGAGCAGTTCTTC; CDR3: CASSRSGLAGGRGEQFF
length: 13; V: TRBV3-1/TRBV3-2; D: NA; J: TRBJ1-1; size: NA; DNA: TGTGCCAGCAGCCGAGGGCGGAACACTGAAGCTTTCTTT; CDR3: CASSRGRNTEAFF
length: 13; V: TRBV28; D: NA; J: TRBJ2-7; size: NA; DNA: TGTGCCAGCAGGGGGGTAGGCTCCTACGAGCAGTACTTC; CDR3: CASRGVGSYEQYF
length: 14; V: TRBV19; D: NA; J: TRBJ2-4; size: NA; DNA: TGTGCCGCCCGGTCAGGTGGGGCCAAAAACATTCAGTACTTC; CDR3: CAARSGGAKNIQYF
length: 12; V: TRBV7-9; D: NA; J: TRBJ1-6; size: NA; DNA: TGTGCCAGCTGCCGGCTGGATTCACCCCTCCACTTT; CDR3: CASCRLDSPLHF
length: 16; V: TRBV6-5; D: NA; J: TRBJ1-1; size: NA; DNA: TGTGCCAGCAGTTACTCGAGGGCGTTGGTGAACACTGAAGCTTTCTTT; CDR3: CASSYSRALVNTEAFF
length: 15; V: TRBV11-1; D: TRBD2; J: TRBJ2-1; size: once; DNA: TGTGCCAGCAGCTTAGACCTAGCGGGGAACAGCGGGCAGTTCTTC; CDR3: CASSLDLAGNSGQFF
length: 16; V: TRBV5-1; D: TRBD2; J: TRBJ2-1; size: NA; DNA: TGCGCCAGCAGCTCCCTGGGAGCGGGGGCTAACAATGAGCAGTTCTTC; CDR3: CASSSLGAGANNEQFF
length: 14; V: TRBV29-1; D: TRBD1; J: TRBJ1-5; size: once; DNA: TGCAGCGCCCGAGCCGGGACAGGGGGCACGCCCCAGCATTTT; CDR3: CSARAGTGGTPQHF
length: 14; V: TRBV29-1; D: NA; J: TRBJ1-1; size: NA; DNA: TGCAGCGTCCCGGGCCCCAGGCTGAACACTGAAGCTTTCTTT; CDR3: CSVPGPRLNTEAFF
length: 17; V: TRBV7-2; D: TRBD1; J: TRBJ2-5; size: NA; DNA: TGTGCCAGCAGACAAGCCCGACAGGGGGCTTTGCGGGAGACCCAGTACTTC; CDR3: CASRQARQGALRETQYF
length: 15; V: TRBV3-1/TRBV3-2; D: NA; J: TRBJ1-2; size: NA; DNA: TGTGCCAGCAGCCAAGATTGGAATTACCGCTATGGCTACACCTTC; CDR3: CASSQDWNYRYGYTF
length: 14; V: TRBV6-5; D: NA; J: TRBJ2-1; size: NA; DNA: TGTGCCAGCAGCTATCTACAGGGGGGGGATGAGCAGTTCTTC; CDR3: CASSYLQGGDEQFF
length: 15; V: TRBV6-5; D: NA; J: TRBJ2-7; size: few; DNA: TGTGCCAGCAGTTACTACCCTGGTCGCTCCTACGAGCAGTACTTC; CDR3: CASSYYPGRSYEQYF
length: 15; V: TRBV27; D: NA; J: TRBJ1-6; size: few; DNA: TGTGCCAGCAGTTCCCAACCCCGAGCTAATTCACCCCTCCACTTT; CDR3: CASSSQPRANSPLHF
length: 15; V: TRBV11-3; D: TRBD1; J: TRBJ2-3; size: NA; DNA: TGTGCCAGCAGCCCCAGGACAGGGGGCACAGATACGCAGTATTTT; CDR3: CASSPRTGGTDTQYF